This T cell receptor (beta chain) was recorded in a study of blood T cell repertoires in COVID-19. Authors' processing steps: For nucleated cells, counts were estimated from reference gene primer amplification. Data came from immunoSEQ multiplex PCR; TCRdb stores just in-frame clones and leaves some out. V, J and clone size derive from that table, while D and trimming were established from the DNA sequence. Among around 330,000 clones listed, around 87% were seen once. CDR1 is PRHDT and CDR2 is FYEKMQ in the germline V gene (reference sequence). The V gene end was trimmed by 4 bases and the J gene end by 1 base; junction bases not matched to a gene: 8. The CDR3 loop spans 17 amino acids.

The chain links TRBV13 to TRBJ2-1; 9 bases match TRBD2. This TCR derives from a woman between 50 and 59 years old with active or convalescent COVID-19. Input material: peripheral blood. The CDR3, as DNA: TGTGCCAGCAGCTCACACCGTAGCGGGAGATCCTACAATGAGCAGTTCTTC. This codes for CASSSHRSGRSYNEQFF.